Only a few counts were recorded for the clone carrying this T cell receptor (beta chain). The antigen is not known. This specimen belongs to a study of T cell responses to AZD1222 COVID-19 vaccine. Whole-study results and caveats: Spike regions recognized by vaccine-associated CD4 TCRs spanned the protein, led by 160-218 and 743-854. In a largely white British group with more females than males, clonal diversity was possibly underestimated. Every sample of the repertoires postdated the peak T cell response.

CDR3 length equals 15 residues. Germline loops: CDR1 LGHDT, CDR2 YNNKEL (reference sequence). V lost 5 bases and J 6 bases, leaving 16 bases between the germline ends. Method: immunoSEQ multiplex PCR; TCRdb's copy keeps in-frame clones and lacks some. The table lists about 130,000 clones, about four fifths of them singletons. This receptor was identified in an adult in good health. The rearrangement uses TRBV3-1 (or the pseudogene TRBV3-2) and TRBJ1-4; D might be TRBD1 (6 bases). Specimen: peripheral blood, collected on day 0 of AZD1222 vaccination. DNA of the CDR3: TGTGCCAGCAGCTATGTATCAGGGGCGGATGAAAAACTGTTTTTT. This translates into CASSYVSGADEKLFF.